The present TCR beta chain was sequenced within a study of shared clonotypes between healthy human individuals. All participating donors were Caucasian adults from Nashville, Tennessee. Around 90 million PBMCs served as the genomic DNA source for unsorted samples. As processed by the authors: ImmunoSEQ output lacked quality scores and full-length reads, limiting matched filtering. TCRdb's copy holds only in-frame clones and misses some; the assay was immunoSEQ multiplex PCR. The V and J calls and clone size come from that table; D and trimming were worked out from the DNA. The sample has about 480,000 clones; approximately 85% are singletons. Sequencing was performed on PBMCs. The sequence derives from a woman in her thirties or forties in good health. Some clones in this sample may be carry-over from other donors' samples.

Here the CDR3 reads CASSRGGGRTYEQYF. CDR3 bases: TGTGCCAGCAGCAGAGGCGGAGGAAGGACCTACGAGCAGTACTTC. The chain uses TRBV7-2 and TRBJ2-7; TRBD2 might be the D (5 bases). Deletions cut 5 bases from V and 2 bases from J, with 16 bases between. Germline-derived CDR1 and CDR2 are SGHTA and FQGNSA. This CDR3 has 15 amino acids.